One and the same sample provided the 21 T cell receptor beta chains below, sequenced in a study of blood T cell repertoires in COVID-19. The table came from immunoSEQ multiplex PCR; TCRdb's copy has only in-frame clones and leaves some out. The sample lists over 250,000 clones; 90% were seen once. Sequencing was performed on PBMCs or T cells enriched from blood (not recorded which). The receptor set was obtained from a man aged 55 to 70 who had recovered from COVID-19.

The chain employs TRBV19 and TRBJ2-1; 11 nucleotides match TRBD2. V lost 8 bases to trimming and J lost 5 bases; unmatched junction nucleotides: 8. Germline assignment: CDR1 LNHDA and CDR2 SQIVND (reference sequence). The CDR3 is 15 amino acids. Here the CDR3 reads CASQTGTSGNNEQFF. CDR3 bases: TGTGCCAGTCAAACCGGGACTAGCGGAAACAATGAGCAGTTCTTC. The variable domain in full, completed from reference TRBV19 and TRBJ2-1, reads DGGITQSPKYLFRKEGQNVTLSCEQNLNHDAMYWYRQDPGQGLRLIYYSQIVNDFQKGDIAEGYSVSREKKESFPLTVTSAQKNPTAFYLCASQTGTSGNNEQFFGPGTRLTVL.

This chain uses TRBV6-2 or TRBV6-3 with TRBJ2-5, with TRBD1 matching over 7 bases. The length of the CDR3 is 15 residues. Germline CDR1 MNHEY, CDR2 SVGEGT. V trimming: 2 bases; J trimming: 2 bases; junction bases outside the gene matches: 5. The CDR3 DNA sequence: TGTGCCAGCAGTTACCTACCGGGACAGCAAGAGACCCAGTACTTC. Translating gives CASSYLPGQQETQYF.

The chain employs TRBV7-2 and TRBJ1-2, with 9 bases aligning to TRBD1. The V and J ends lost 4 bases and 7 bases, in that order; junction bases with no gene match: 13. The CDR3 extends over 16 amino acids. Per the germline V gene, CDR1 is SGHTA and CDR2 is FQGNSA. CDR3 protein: CASSSPQGQGVGGYTF. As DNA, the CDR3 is TGTGCCAGCAGCTCCCCGCAGGGACAGGGAGTGGGTGGCTACACCTTC.

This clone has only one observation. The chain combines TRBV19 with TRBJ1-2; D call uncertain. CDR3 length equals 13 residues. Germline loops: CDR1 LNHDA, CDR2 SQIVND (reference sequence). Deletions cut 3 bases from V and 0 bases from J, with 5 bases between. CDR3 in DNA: TGTGCCAGTAGTATTGGAGCTAACTATGGCTACACCTTC. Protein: CASSIGANYGYTF.

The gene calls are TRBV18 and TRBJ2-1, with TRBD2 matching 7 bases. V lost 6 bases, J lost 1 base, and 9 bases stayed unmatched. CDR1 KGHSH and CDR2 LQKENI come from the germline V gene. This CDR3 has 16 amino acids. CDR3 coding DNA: TGTGCCAGCTCCCCCACGGGGGGTATGTCCTACAATGAGCAGTTCTTC. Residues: CASSPTGGMSYNEQFF.

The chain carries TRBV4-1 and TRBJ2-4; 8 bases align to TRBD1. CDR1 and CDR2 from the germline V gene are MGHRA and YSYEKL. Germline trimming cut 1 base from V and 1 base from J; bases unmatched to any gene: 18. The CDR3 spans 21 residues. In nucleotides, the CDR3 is TGCGCCAGCAGCCAAGGGACAGGGCCCCTAGGGCAGTATACGGCCAAAAACATTCAGTACTTC. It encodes CASSQGTGPLGQYTAKNIQYF.

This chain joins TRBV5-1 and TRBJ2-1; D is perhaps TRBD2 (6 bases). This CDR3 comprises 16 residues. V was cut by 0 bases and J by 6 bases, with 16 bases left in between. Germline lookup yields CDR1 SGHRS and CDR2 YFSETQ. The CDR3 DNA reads TGCGCCAGCAGCTTGGCCGGGGTCGGGGGAGGCAATGAGCAGTTCTTC. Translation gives CASSLAGVGGGNEQFF.

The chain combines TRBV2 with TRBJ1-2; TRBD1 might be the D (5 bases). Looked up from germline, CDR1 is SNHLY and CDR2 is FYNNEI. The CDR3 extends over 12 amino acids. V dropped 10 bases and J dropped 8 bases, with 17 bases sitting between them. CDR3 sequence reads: CATSRTIGGYTF. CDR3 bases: TGTGCCACCTCCCGGACAATCGGAGGCTACACCTTC.

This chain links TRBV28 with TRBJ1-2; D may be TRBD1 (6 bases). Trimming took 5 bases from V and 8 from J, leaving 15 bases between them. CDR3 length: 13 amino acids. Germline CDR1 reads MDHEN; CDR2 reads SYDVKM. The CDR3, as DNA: TGTGCCAGCAGTCCGGGGGGGCGCGACGGCTACACCTTC. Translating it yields CASSPGGRDGYTF.

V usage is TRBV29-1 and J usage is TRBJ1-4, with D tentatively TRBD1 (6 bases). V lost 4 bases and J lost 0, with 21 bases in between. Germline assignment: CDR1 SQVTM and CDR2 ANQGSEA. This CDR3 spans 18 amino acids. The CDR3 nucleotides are TGCAGCGTTGCCACCGGGACATTAAACCCCGCAACTAATGAAAAACTGTTTTTT. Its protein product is CSVATGTLNPATNEKLFF.

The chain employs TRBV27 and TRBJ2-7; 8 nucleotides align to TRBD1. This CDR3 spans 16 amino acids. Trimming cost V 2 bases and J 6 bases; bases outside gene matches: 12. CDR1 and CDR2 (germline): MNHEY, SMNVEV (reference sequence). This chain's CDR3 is CASSLNEGRTGSEQYF. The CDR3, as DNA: TGTGCCAGCAGTTTAAATGAGGGCAGGACAGGGAGCGAGCAGTACTTC.

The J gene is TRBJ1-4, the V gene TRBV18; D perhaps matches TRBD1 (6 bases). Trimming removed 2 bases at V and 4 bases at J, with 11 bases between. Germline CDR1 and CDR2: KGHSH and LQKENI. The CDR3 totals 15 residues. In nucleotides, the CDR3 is TGTGCCAGCTCACCATTCGGACAGCTTAATGAAAAACTGTTTTTT. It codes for CASSPFGQLNEKLFF.

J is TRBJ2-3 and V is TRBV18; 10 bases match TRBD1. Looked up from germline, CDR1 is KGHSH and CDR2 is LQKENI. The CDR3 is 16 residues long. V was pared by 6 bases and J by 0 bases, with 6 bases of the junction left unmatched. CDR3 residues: CASSTGQGVSTDTQYF. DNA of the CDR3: TGTGCCAGCTCGACCGGACAGGGGGTTAGCACAGATACGCAGTATTTT.

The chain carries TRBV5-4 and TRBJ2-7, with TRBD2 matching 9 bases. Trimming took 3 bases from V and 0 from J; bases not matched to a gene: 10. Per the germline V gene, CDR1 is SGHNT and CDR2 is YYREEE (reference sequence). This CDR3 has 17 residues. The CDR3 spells CASSSPAGGLASYEQYF. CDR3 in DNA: TGTGCCAGCAGCTCTCCGGCGGGGGGACTAGCCTCCTACGAGCAGTACTTC.

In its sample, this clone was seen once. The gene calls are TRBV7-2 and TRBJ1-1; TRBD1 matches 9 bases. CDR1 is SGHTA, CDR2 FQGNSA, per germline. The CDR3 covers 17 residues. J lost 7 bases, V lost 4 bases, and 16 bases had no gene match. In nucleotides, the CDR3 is TGTGCCAGCAGCTCGCAGGCCGGGACAGGGTATCGGGATGAAGCTTTCTTT. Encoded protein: CASSSQAGTGYRDEAFF.

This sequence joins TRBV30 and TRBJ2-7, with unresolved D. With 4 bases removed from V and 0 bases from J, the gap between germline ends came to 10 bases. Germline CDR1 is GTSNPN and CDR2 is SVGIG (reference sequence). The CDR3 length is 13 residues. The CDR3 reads CAWMGSYSYEQYF. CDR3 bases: TGTGCCTGGATGGGCAGCTACTCCTACGAGCAGTACTTC.

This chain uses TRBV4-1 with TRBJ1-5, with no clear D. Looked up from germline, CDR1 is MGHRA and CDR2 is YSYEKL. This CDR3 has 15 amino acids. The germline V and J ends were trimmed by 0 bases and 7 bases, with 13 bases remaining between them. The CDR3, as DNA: TGCGCCAGCAGCCAAGATGGGCGGGATGGACAGCCCCAGCATTTT. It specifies CASSQDGRDGQPQHF.

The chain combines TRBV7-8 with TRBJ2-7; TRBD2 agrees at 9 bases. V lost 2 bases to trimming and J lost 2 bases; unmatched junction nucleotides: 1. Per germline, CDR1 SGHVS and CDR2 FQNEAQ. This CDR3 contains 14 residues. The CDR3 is CASSLLAGPYEQYF. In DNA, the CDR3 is TGTGCCAGCAGCTTACTAGCGGGACCCTACGAGCAGTACTTC.

CDR3 in amino acids: CASSLWTGAGNQPQHF. CDR3 bases: TGTGCCAGCAGCCTATGGACAGGGGCCGGGAATCAGCCCCAGCATTTT. The rearrangement uses TRBV5-6 and TRBJ1-5, with TRBD1 identical over 9 bases. Germline V lookup: CDR1 SGHDT, CDR2 YYEEEE. The CDR3 totals 16 residues. J gave up 4 bases and V 4 bases, and 9 bases lay outside the gene matches.

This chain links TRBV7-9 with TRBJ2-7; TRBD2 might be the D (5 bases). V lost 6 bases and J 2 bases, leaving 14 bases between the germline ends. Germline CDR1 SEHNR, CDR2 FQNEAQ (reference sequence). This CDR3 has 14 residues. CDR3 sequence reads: CASRPPGLAYEQYF. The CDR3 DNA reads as TGTGCCAGCAGACCACCCGGACTGGCCTACGAGCAGTACTTC.

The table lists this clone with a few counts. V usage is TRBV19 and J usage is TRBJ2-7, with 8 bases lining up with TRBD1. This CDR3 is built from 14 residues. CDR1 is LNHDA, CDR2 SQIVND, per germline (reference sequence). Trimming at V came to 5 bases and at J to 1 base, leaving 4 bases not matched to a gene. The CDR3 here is CASSLGQGSYEQYF. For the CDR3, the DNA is TGTGCCAGTAGTCTCGGACAGGGTTCCTACGAGCAGTACTTC.